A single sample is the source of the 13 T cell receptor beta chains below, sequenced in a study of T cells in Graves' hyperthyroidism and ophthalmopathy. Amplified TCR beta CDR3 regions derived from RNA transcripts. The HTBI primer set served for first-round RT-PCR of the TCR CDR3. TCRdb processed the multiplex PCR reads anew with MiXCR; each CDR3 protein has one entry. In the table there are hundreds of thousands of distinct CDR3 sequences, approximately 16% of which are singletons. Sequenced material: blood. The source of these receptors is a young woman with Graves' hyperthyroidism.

The CDR3 sequence is CASSGIWGEQFF. The CDR3, as DNA: TGTGCCAGCAGCGGGATATGGGGTGAGCAGTTCTTC. The chain links TRBV7-2 to TRBJ2-1; no clear D gene. There are 12 residues in the CDR3. With 5 bases removed from V and 9 bases from J, the gap between germline ends came to 11 bases. Germline V lookup: CDR1 SGHTA, CDR2 FQGNSA.

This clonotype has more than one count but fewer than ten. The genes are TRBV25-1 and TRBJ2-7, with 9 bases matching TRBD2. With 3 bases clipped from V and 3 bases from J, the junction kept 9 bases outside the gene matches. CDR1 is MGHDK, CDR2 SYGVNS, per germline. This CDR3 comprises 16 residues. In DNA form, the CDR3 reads TGTGCCAGCAGTGACGAAGGACTAGCGCCTAACTACGAGCAGTACTTC. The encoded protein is CASSDEGLAPNYEQYF.

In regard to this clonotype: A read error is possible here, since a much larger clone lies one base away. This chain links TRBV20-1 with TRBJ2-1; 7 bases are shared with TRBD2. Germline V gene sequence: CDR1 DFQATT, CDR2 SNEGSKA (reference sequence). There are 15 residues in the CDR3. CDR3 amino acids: CSARDGSGMLNDQFF. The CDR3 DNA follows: TGCAGTGCTAGAGATGGGAGCGGGATGTTGAATGATCAGTTCTTC.

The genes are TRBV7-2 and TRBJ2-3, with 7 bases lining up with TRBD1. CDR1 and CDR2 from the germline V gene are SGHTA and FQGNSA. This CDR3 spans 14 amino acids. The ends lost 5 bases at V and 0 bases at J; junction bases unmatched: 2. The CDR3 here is CASSQTGSTDTQYF. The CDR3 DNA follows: TGTGCCAGCAGCCAGACAGGGAGCACAGATACGCAGTATTTT.

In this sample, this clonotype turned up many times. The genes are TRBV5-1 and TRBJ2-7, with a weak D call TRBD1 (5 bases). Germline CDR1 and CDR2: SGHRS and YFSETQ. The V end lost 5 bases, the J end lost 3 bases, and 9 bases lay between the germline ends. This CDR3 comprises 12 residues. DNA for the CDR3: TGCGCCAGCAGGGCAGACAGCTACGAGCAGTACTTC. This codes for CASRADSYEQYF.

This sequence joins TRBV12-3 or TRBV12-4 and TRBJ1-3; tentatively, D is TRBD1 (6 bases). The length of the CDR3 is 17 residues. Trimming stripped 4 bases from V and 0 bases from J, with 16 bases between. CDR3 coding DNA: TGTGCCAGCAGTTCACACCTTGGGGGCATCTCTGGAAACACCATATATTTT. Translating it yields CASSSHLGGISGNTIYF.

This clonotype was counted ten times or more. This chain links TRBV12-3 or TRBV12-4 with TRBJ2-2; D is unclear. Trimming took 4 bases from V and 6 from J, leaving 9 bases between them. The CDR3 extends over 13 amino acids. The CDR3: CASSYKSAGELFF. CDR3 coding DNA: TGTGCCAGCAGTTATAAGTCGGCCGGGGAGCTGTTTTTT.

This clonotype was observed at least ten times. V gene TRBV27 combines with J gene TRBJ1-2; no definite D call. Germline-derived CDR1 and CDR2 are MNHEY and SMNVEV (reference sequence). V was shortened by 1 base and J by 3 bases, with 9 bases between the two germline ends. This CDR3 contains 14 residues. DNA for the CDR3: TGTGCCAGCAGTTTATACGGCAGCCACTATGGCTACACCTTC. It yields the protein CASSLYGSHYGYTF.

DNA for the CDR3: TGTGCCAGCAGCGCCCGACAGGGGGAGTTGGGCACAGATACGCAGTATTTT. It specifies CASSARQGELGTDTQYF. The chain is built from TRBV11-2 and TRBJ2-3; the match to TRBD1 covers 9 bases. CDR1 SGHAT and CDR2 FQNNGV come from the germline V gene. V was pared by 5 bases and J by 1 base, with 10 bases of the junction left unmatched. The CDR3 contains 17 residues.

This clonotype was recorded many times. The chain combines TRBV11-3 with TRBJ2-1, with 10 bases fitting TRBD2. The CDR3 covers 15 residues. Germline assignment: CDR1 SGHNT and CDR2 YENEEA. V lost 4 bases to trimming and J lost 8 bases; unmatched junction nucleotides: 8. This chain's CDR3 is CASSSTGTSADEQFF. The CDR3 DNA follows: TGTGCCAGCAGCTCAACCGGGACTAGCGCGGATGAGCAGTTCTTC.

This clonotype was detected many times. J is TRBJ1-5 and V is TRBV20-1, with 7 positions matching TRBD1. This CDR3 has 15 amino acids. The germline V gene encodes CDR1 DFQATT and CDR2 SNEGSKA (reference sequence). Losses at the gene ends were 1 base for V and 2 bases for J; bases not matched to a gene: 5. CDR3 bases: TGCAGTGCTAGAGTCTCCGGGACAGGCAATCAGCCCCAGCATTTT. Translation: CSARVSGTGNQPQHF.

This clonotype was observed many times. The CDR3 DNA follows: TGCAGTGCCCAGGCCCGTCGTAGCTCCTACGAGCAGTACTTC. Protein product: CSAQARRSSYEQYF. The chain couples TRBV20-1 to TRBJ2-7; D unresolved. Trimming took off 6 bases at V and 0 bases at J, with 15 bases between the two ends. Per germline, CDR1 DFQATT and CDR2 SNEGSKA (reference sequence). CDR3 length equals 14 residues.

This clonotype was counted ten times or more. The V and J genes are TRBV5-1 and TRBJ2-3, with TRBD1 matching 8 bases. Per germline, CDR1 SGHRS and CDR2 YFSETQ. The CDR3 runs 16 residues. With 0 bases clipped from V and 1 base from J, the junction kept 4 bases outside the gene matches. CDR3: CASSLEGDRRTDTQYF. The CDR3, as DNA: TGCGCCAGCAGCTTGGAAGGGGACAGGCGCACAGATACGCAGTATTTT.